Below, 18 T cell receptor beta chains from the same sample are listed, as sequenced in a study of blood T cell repertoires in COVID-19. Profiled with immunoSEQ multiplex PCR; TCRdb holds only in-frame clones, not every one. The sample gives tens of thousands of clones, around 90% of which show up once; about 13% is in the top ten. The sample taken for sequencing was peripheral blood. These receptors were obtained from a human donor with active COVID-19. The donor label of this sample is uncertain.

The V and J genes are TRBV18 and TRBJ2-7; 7 nucleotides agree with TRBD1. The V gene end was trimmed by 5 bases and the J gene end by 5 bases; junction bases not matched to a gene: 3. The CDR3 covers 12 residues. CDR1 and CDR2 (germline): KGHSH, LQKENI. CDR3 region: CASSSQGDEQYF. The CDR3 bases are TGTGCCAGCTCATCGCAGGGGGACGAGCAGTACTTC.

The chain uses TRBV20-1 and TRBJ2-4; 7 bases align to TRBD2. The germline gives CDR1 DFQATT, CDR2 SNEGSKA (reference sequence). This CDR3 is 11 amino acids long. CDR3 sequence: CSGGFKNIQYF. The CDR3 region has the DNA TGCAGCGGGGGGTTCAAAAACATTCAGTACTTC.

The V call is TRBV4-3, the J call TRBJ1-2; TRBD1 matches at 10 bases. CDR1 and CDR2 from the germline V gene are LGHNA and YSLEER. The junction had 20 bases not matched to a gene; V was cut back by 5 bases and J by 5 bases. The CDR3 length is 19 residues. The CDR3, as DNA: TGCGCCAGCAGCTATAACACCGGGACAGGGGTGATTATAGGGTATGGCTACACCTTC. This translates into CASSYNTGTGVIIGYGYTF.

The rearrangement joins TRBV3-1 (or the pseudogene TRBV3-2) to TRBJ2-7; TRBD1 might be the D (5 bases). V lost 1 base to trimming and J lost 9 bases, with 13 bases between them. The CDR3 has 13 amino acids. The germline CDR1 and CDR2 sequences are LGHDT and YNNKEL (reference sequence). CDR3 sequence reads: CASSQAIVGAQYF. The CDR3 DNA is TGTGCCAGCAGCCAAGCGATCGTAGGGGCGCAGTACTTC.

The V and J genes are TRBV15 and TRBJ2-5; D gene uncertain. The length of the CDR3 is 14 residues. The ends were cut back, 1 base at V and 5 bases at J, with 11 bases in the middle. The germline V gene has CDR1 LNHNV and CDR2 YYDKDF (reference sequence). The CDR3 nucleotides read TGTGCCACCAGCAGAGCCGAGATTTCGGAGACCCAGTACTTC. This translates into CATSRAEISETQYF.

The V and J genes are TRBV7-2 and TRBJ1-5, with a tentative D call TRBD1 (5 bases). Germline CDR1 reads SGHTA; CDR2 reads FQGNSA. Trimming cost V 5 bases and J 5 bases, with 13 bases left between them. This CDR3 contains 14 residues. CDR3 coding DNA: TGTGCCAGCAGCCGTCGACAGAAAGATCAGCCCCAGCATTTT. It codes for CASSRRQKDQPQHF.

V gene TRBV2 combines with J gene TRBJ2-7, with 14 bases identical to TRBD2. The V segment lost 6 bases and the J segment 10 bases; nucleotides outside the gene matches: 17. The CDR3 has 17 residues. Germline V gives CDR1 SNHLY, CDR2 FYNNEI. The CDR3 sequence: CASREGLAGVRRVAQYF. In DNA form, the CDR3 reads TGTGCCAGCAGGGAGGGACTAGCGGGAGTAAGAAGGGTCGCTCAGTACTTC.

This clone was seen only a few times. The chain links TRBV7-9 to TRBJ1-2; the match to TRBD1 covers 7 bases. The CDR3 covers 14 residues. CDR1 and CDR2 from the germline V gene are SEHNR and FQNEAQ (reference sequence). The J segment lost 8 bases and the V segment lost 6 bases, leaving 12 bases of the junction unmatched. This CDR3 reads CASSSIRGPGGYTF. In nucleotides, the CDR3 is TGTGCCAGCAGTTCGATAAGGGGGCCCGGAGGCTACACCTTC.

The chain is built from TRBV7-2 and TRBJ2-1; D is possibly TRBD1 (5 bases). V shed 5 bases and J shed 8 bases, with 19 bases lying between them. The germline gives CDR1 SGHTA, CDR2 FQGNSA. The CDR3 has 15 residues. CDR3 sequence: CASSPRSFRADEQFF. CDR3 bases: TGTGCCAGCAGCCCCCGGTCATTCAGGGCTGATGAGCAGTTCTTC.

The chain has TRBV7-8 and TRBJ1-1; D might be TRBD1 (5 bases). CDR3 size: 15 residues. Germline V gives CDR1 SGHVS, CDR2 FQNEAQ. Trimming took 5 bases from V and 5 from J, leaving 18 bases between them. CDR3 in DNA: TGTGCCAGCAGCCCAACGGGACGGGAGAGGACTGAAGCTTTCTTT. This sequence encodes CASSPTGRERTEAFF.

The gene calls are TRBV5-1 and TRBJ2-5, with D tentatively TRBD1 (5 bases). The CDR3 loop spans 15 amino acids. Germline-derived CDR1 and CDR2 are SGHRS and YFSETQ. V was clipped by 0 bases and J by 5 bases, with 14 bases between them. The CDR3 coding sequence is TGCGCCAGCAGCTTGGGGTTGGGGCCTCCGGAGACCCAGTACTTC. Translating it yields CASSLGLGPPETQYF.

This clone was recorded once. This chain connects TRBV5-1 to TRBJ2-7; TRBD1 aligns across 7 bases. Germline values: CDR1 SGHRS, CDR2 YFSETQ. V was clipped by 5 bases and J by 2 bases; unmatched bases: 10. The CDR3 has 15 amino acids. The CDR3 bases are TGCGCCAGCAGACCCCTCCCGGGACAGACCTACGAGCAGTACTTC. This encodes CASRPLPGQTYEQYF.

The chain combines TRBV7-2 with TRBJ2-5; D is perhaps TRBD1 (6 bases). The germline gives CDR1 SGHTA, CDR2 FQGNSA. The CDR3 runs to 15 residues. The V gene lost 3 bases and the J gene lost 5 bases, with 16 bases spanning the gap. The CDR3 protein is CASSFTGNSVETQYF. The CDR3 nucleotides are TGTGCCAGCAGCTTCACAGGGAATTCCGTGGAGACCCAGTACTTC.

The chain couples TRBV7-9 to TRBJ2-2, with D unresolved. The CDR3 is 12 amino acids. V was cut by 2 bases and J by 8 bases, with 6 bases left in between. The germline V gene has CDR1 SEHNR and CDR2 FQNEAQ (reference sequence). The CDR3 region is CASSLNKGELFF. As DNA, the CDR3 is TGTGCCAGCAGCTTAAACAAAGGGGAGCTGTTTTTT.

This clone was detected a few times. The J gene is TRBJ1-2, the V gene TRBV5-1; no definite D call. CDR3 length: 13 amino acids. The germline V gene has CDR1 SGHRS and CDR2 YFSETQ. The V and J ends lost 0 bases and 7 bases respectively, with 10 bases between them. CDR3 amino acids: CASSLAGVGGYTF. CDR3 DNA: TGCGCCAGCAGCTTGGCCGGAGTGGGTGGCTACACCTTC.

In this sample, this clone turned up a few times. This chain uses TRBV14 with TRBJ2-3; TRBD2 matches 9 bases. V gave up 4 bases and J gave up 4 bases; unmatched junction bases: 6. The CDR3 extends over 15 amino acids. Per the germline V gene, CDR1 is SGHDN and CDR2 is FVKESK. CDR3 DNA sequence: TGTGCCAGCAGCCCGGGGACTAGCAGGTCAGATACGCAGTATTTT. As protein: CASSPGTSRSDTQYF.

The DNA for the CDR3 is TGTGCCACCATTCTCGACAGGGAAGGATACAATGAGCAGTTCTTC. This sequence encodes CATILDREGYNEQFF. The genes are TRBV2 and TRBJ2-1; 7 bases align to TRBD1. Germline assignment: CDR1 SNHLY and CDR2 FYNNEI. J lost 4 bases, V lost 10 bases, and 13 bases had no gene match. The CDR3 totals 15 residues.

J is TRBJ2-7 and V is TRBV5-1, with 11 bases identical to TRBD1. This CDR3 is 15 amino acids long. V shed 0 bases, J shed 3 bases, and the junction held 2 bases outside the gene matches. Per the germline V gene, CDR1 is SGHRS and CDR2 is YFSETQ. CDR3 sequence reads: CASSLVGTGGYEQYF. The CDR3 nucleotides read TGCGCCAGCAGCTTGGTAGGGACAGGGGGCTACGAGCAGTACTTC. Supplemented by reference TRBV5-1 and TRBJ2-7, the full variable domain reads KAGVTQTPRYLIKTRGQQVTLSCSPISGHRSVSWYQQTPGQGLQFLFEYFSETQRNKGNFPGRFSGRQFSNSRSEMNVSTLELGDSALYLCASSLVGTGGYEQYFGPGTRLTVT.